The 11 T cell receptor beta chains reported below all come from one sample, sequenced in a study of CD8 T cells in cerebrospinal fluid in Alzheimer's disease. TCRdb reprocessed the 10x single-cell sequencing reads and keeps a single row for each CDR3 protein, giving no DNA. The record lists about 1,500 distinct CDR3 sequences, of which the ten most abundant hold more than 5%. The source material was cerebrospinal fluid. The receptors derive from a human donor in good health.

This clonotype is labeled medium-sized based on frequency. The chain's CDR3 is CATSVLGTGGYNEQFF. V usage is TRBV24-1 and J usage is TRBJ2-1; there is no DNA to check the TCRdb D call of TRBD1. Germline CDR1 and CDR2: KGHDR and SFDVKD. The CDR3 has 16 residues.

Its frequency marks this clonotype as large. The chain couples TRBV5-1 to TRBJ1-2; TCRdb's D gene call, TRBD1, goes unchecked for lack of DNA. The CDR3 sequence is 13 residues long. The germline CDR1 and CDR2 sequences are SGHRS and YFSETQ. CDR3 protein: CASSISDSGGYTF. Based on the CDR3 plus reference TRBV5-1 and TRBJ1-2, the full variable domain is KAGVTQTPRYLIKTRGQQVTLSCSPISGHRSVSWYQQTPGQGLQFLFEYFSETQRNKGNFPGRFSGRQFSNSRSEMNVSTLELGDSALYLCASSISDSGGYTFGSGTRLTVV.

This clonotype counts as medium-sized by frequency. The chain couples TRBV7-2 to TRBJ2-3; the TRBD1 assignment by TCRdb is unverifiable without DNA. Germline CDR1 reads SGHTA; CDR2 reads FQGNSA. This CDR3 has 17 residues. CDR3 region: CASSQSLLRGGTDTQYF.

Judged by frequency, this clonotype is medium-sized. The V call is TRBV6-5, the J call TRBJ1-5; TCRdb proposes TRBD1, but this gene call is untestable without DNA. The germline CDR1 and CDR2 sequences are MNHEY and SVGAGI. CDR3 length equals 12 residues. The CDR3 is CASSNLQGNSAF.

This clonotype is large by frequency. The chain joins TRBV20-1 to TRBJ1-5; the D call from TCRdb, TRBD1, cannot be confirmed without DNA. Germline CDR1 and CDR2: DFQATT and SNEGSKA (reference sequence). This CDR3 contains 15 residues. CDR3 sequence reads: CSAKGQRARNQPQHF.

This clonotype is labeled medium-sized based on frequency. The rearrangement joins TRBV3-1 to TRBJ1-2; TCRdb picks TRBD1, but there is no DNA to check that call. Germline V gives CDR1 LGHDT, CDR2 YNNKEL (reference sequence). The CDR3 has 14 amino acids. The CDR3 region is CASSQNGQGDGYTF.

According to its frequency, this clonotype is medium-sized. The rearrangement uses TRBV6-1 and TRBJ1-5; no DNA is available, so the TRBD1 call from TCRdb remains unchecked. Germline V gene data show CDR1 as MNHNS and CDR2 as SASEGT. The CDR3 sequence is 14 residues long. The CDR3 spells CASSEQGAWQPQHF.

According to its frequency, this clonotype is medium-sized (0.01 to 0.1%). The gene calls are TRBV11-3 and TRBJ2-7; TCRdb outputs TRBD1, but without DNA this stays unchecked. Germline V gene data show CDR1 as SGHNT and CDR2 as YENEEA. CDR3 length equals 13 residues. CDR3 sequence reads: CASSSVTGSEQYF.

Frequency places this clonotype as large. The rearrangement links TRBV7-2 to TRBJ1-4; the TCRdb D gene call, TRBD1, has no DNA to confirm it. This CDR3 has 15 amino acids. Germline CDR1 is SGHTA and CDR2 is FQGNSA. CDR3 residues: CASSQGGALGEKLFF.

This clonotype ranks as large in terms of frequency. V and J are TRBV20-1 and TRBJ2-6; TCRdb's D gene call, TRBD1, goes unchecked for lack of DNA. CDR1 and CDR2 from the germline V gene are DFQATT and SNEGSKA (reference sequence). The CDR3 length is 15 residues. The CDR3 here is CSAKEGVGGANVLTF.

This clonotype is medium-sized by frequency. The rearrangement uses TRBV6-5 and TRBJ2-5; TCRdb picks TRBD1, but there is no DNA to check that call. CDR3 length: 15 amino acids. Germline lookup yields CDR1 MNHEY and CDR2 SVGAGI. CDR3 residues: CASSPGTGGWETQYF.